Here is one T cell receptor beta chain with its context. Its antigen is not identified. These data belong to a study of persistence of HIV-infected CD4 T cells. Cells were stimulated with CMV-infected fibroblast lysates at around 9.1 ug/mL. CD40L/CD69 double-negative CD45RO-high memory CD4+ T cells were collected. The libraries were made with immunoSEQ version 4 in survey mode. The protocol was immunoSEQ multiplex PCR, while the TCRdb copy is restricted to in-frame clones and leaves out a portion. This table holds fewer than 40,000 clones, about 81% found once. Germline V gene lookup returns CDR1 SGHTA and CDR2 FQGTGA. With V trimmed by 5 bases and J by 1 base, 8 bases remained unmatched. This CDR3 has 18 residues.

The receptor was derived from an adult woman with HIV who was CMV-seropositive. The V gene is TRBV7-3, the J gene TRBJ2-2, with 12 nucleotides matching TRBD2. This sample comprised CD4+ T cells sorted from PBMCs after roughly 17-hour stimulation, obtained from a patient who received antiretroviral therapy. CDR3 sequence reads: CASSPRTSGKGNTGELFF. The CDR3 nucleotides are TGTGCCAGCAGCCCAAGGACTAGCGGGAAGGGGAACACCGGGGAGCTGTTTTTT.